These T cell receptor beta chains were read from a single sample in a study of cytomegalovirus exposure and HLA in healthy donors. Sequencing used immunoSEQ multiplex PCR; TCRdb keeps in-frame clones, though not all of them. Here the sample spans roughly 80,000 clones, 77% being singletons. What was sequenced was PBMCs. The source of these receptors is a man aged 45-65 years in good health and CMV-seropositive. CDR3s include the opening cysteine and the closing phenylalanine or tryptophan. A D gene is named only where the DNA matches it firmly. Clone size is given for some rows only: seen once, a few or many times, or a class if the clone is expanded.

V,J,D,size,DNA,CDR3
TRBV7-9,TRBJ1-1,-,-,TGTTCCAGCAGCTTGGGGGGGAACACTGAAGCTTTCTTT,CSSSLGGNTEAFF
TRBV11-1,TRBJ2-6,-,-,TGTGCCAGCAGAGGAGGAGGGTCGGTTGGGGCCAACGGCCTGACTTTC,CASRGGGSVGANGLTF
TRBV15,TRBJ2-3,-,-,TGTGCCACCGGGGGCCGCACAGATACGCAGTATTTT,CATGGRTDTQYF
TRBV11-2,TRBJ2-1,TRBD2,-,TGTGCCAGCAGCTTTCGGCTAGCGGGAGGTGGGATTGAGCAGTTCTTC,CASSFRLAGGGIEQFF
TRBV30,TRBJ1-1,-,-,TGTGCTCTATTCCGGGGTTTCGGCACTGAAGCTTTCTTT,CALFRGFGTEAFF
TRBV7-7,TRBJ2-7,TRBD1,-,TGTGCCAGCAGCCTCGACAGGGGCTACGAGCAGTACTTC,CASSLDRGYEQYF
TRBV7-9,TRBJ2-2,TRBD2,-,TGTTCCAGCAGCTTGGAAGGGAGGGACACCGGGGAGCTGTTTTTT,CSSSLEGRDTGELFF
TRBV5-1,TRBJ1-4,-,-,TGCGCCAGCAGCAGTGGACGGACGGGGAATGAAAAACTGTTTTTT,CASSSGRTGNEKLFF
TRBV11-3,TRBJ2-1,-,-,TGTGCCAGCAGCTTGGCTACCGGGTACAATGAGCAGTTCTTC,CASSLATGYNEQFF
TRBV29-1,TRBJ2-3,TRBD2,few,TGCAGTGTCCTCACTAGCGGGAGCCGGGATACGCAGTATTTT,CSVLTSGSRDTQYF
TRBV10-3,TRBJ1-5,-,-,TGTGCCATCAGTGGCGCAGGGGCAAGAGGCAATCAGCCCCAGCATTTT,CAISGAGARGNQPQHF
TRBV5-1,TRBJ2-2,-,-,TGCGCCAGCAGCTTGGCCATCGGGGAGCTGTTTTTT,CASSLAIGELFF
TRBV30,TRBJ1-1,TRBD1,-,TGTGCCTGGGTTTCCCGTCCGCGCACAGGGGACGCTTTCTTT,CAWVSRPRTGDAFF
TRBV5-5,TRBJ1-1,-,-,TGTGCCAGCAGCTTGGGGGGGGGCACAAACACTGAAGCTTTCTTT,CASSLGGGTNTEAFF
TRBV23-1,TRBJ1-5,TRBD1,-,TGCGCCAGCAGTCAGGCGGACAGGGAACTCTATCAGCCCCAGCATTTT,CASSQADRELYQPQHF
TRBV5-5,TRBJ2-1,-,-,TGTGCCAGCAGCTTGAAGGGGTTCCAGGGGTATTGGAATGAGCAGTTCTTC,CASSLKGFQGYWNEQFF
TRBV6-6,TRBJ2-7,TRBD1,-,TGTGCCAGCAGAGCACAGGGGTGGAGCGAGCAGTACTTC,CASRAQGWSEQYF
TRBV19,TRBJ1-1,-,-,TGTGCCAGTAGTATAGTGGGGGGGGGAATGAACACTGAAGCTTTCTTT,CASSIVGGGMNTEAFF
TRBV6-5,TRBJ1-2,TRBD1,-,TGTGCCAGCAGTTACCAGGACAGGGACGGCTACACCTTC,CASSYQDRDGYTF
TRBV19,TRBJ1-2,TRBD1,-,TGTGCCAGTAATCCCGGGACAGGGGCCTATGGCTACACCTTC,CASNPGTGAYGYTF
TRBV11-3,TRBJ2-5,-,few,TGTGCCAGCAGCTATCTCCTGGAGACCCAGTACTTC,CASSYLLETQYF
TRBV28,TRBJ2-7,-,-,TGTGCCAGCAGTCTCAGGGGATTCACCTACGAGCAGTACTTC,CASSLRGFTYEQYF
TRBV6-1,TRBJ2-7,TRBD1,-,TGTGCCAGCAGCCCGGGACAGGGGGCCTACGAGCAGTACTTC,CASSPGQGAYEQYF
TRBV7-2,TRBJ2-5,TRBD2,-,TGTGCCAGCAGCTTAACACTAGCGGGAGGTAGTGATTCTCAGACCCAGTACTTC,CASSLTLAGGSDSQTQYF
TRBV28,TRBJ2-3,-,-,TGTGCCAGCAGTTATACAGGGTCCTCCACAGATACGCAGTATTTT,CASSYTGSSTDTQYF
TRBV2,TRBJ2-4,-,-,TGTGCCAGCAGTGAAGTGGGGATCTCCCTAGCAGCGGGAAACATTCAGTACTTC,CASSEVGISLAAGNIQYF
TRBV14,TRBJ1-2,-,-,TGTGCCAGCAGCCAAAATCTCAGGGGTGGCTACACCTTC,CASSQNLRGGYTF
TRBV11-2,TRBJ2-3,-,-,TGTGCCAGCAGCTTGGGGCCAGTAACAGATACGCAGTATTTT,CASSLGPVTDTQYF
TRBV30,TRBJ1-1,-,few,TGTGCCTCAAGCTCTTCAGGGAACACTGAAGCTTTCTTT,CASSSSGNTEAFF
TRBV27,TRBJ2-7,TRBD2,-,TGTGCCAGCAGTCCCGGACTAGCGGGAGCTCTCTACGAGCAGTACTTC,CASSPGLAGALYEQYF
TRBV5-1,TRBJ1-1,TRBD1,-,TGCGCCAGCAGTGGACAGGGAGACACTGAAGCTTTCTTT,CASSGQGDTEAFF
TRBV4-1,TRBJ2-5,TRBD2,-,TGCGCCAGCAGCCGATCGGGACTAGCGGGTGGAGAGACCCAGTACTTC,CASSRSGLAGGETQYF
TRBV7-6,TRBJ2-1,-,-,TGTGCCAGCGGGCCTATGGACACCTACAATGAGCAGTTCTTC,CASGPMDTYNEQFF
TRBV5-1,TRBJ1-5,-,-,TGCGCCAGCAGCTTGGGTGGGGAGGTCGGGCAGCCCCAGCATTTT,CASSLGGEVGQPQHF
TRBV5-4,TRBJ2-1,-,-,TGTGCCAGCAGCTCCGGTCCGGGACTTTCCTACAATGAGCAGTTCTTC,CASSSGPGLSYNEQFF
TRBV4-1,TRBJ2-3,-,-,TGCGCCAGCAGCCTTTACACAGATACGCAGTATTTT,CASSLYTDTQYF
TRBV4-1,TRBJ2-5,-,-,TGCGCCAGCAGCCAAATTGTTCGAGAGACCCAGTACTTC,CASSQIVRETQYF
TRBV7-8,TRBJ1-4,-,-,TGTGCCAGCAGCTTATCTGAAGCCTATAGAGCCGAAAAACTGTTTTTT,CASSLSEAYRAEKLFF
TRBV19,TRBJ2-1,TRBD2,-,TGTGCCAGTACCTCAAGGGAGGGCTGGAGCTCCTACAATGAGCAGTTCTTC,CASTSREGWSSYNEQFF
TRBV10-3,TRBJ1-1,-,-,TGTGCCATCAGCATTGGAGGGAGGGCTTTCTTT,CAISIGGRAFF
TRBV30,TRBJ1-4,TRBD1,-,TGTGCCTGGAGCGCCGGGACAGGGCGTAATGAAAAACTGTTTTTT,CAWSAGTGRNEKLFF
TRBV27,TRBJ2-7,-,-,TGTGCGGCAGCGAGTGGACAATCCTACGAGCAGTACTTC,CAAASGQSYEQYF
TRBV7-3,TRBJ2-7,-,-,TGTGCCAGCAGCTTACAGGGGGGCGAGCAGTACTTC,CASSLQGGEQYF
TRBV25-1,TRBJ1-2,-,few,TGTGCCAGCAGTCAGACGGGGAATTTTGGCTACACCTTC,CASSQTGNFGYTF
TRBV2,TRBJ2-1,TRBD2,few,TGTGCCAGCAGAGCCGGGACTAGCGAAACCAATGAGCAGTTCTTC,CASRAGTSETNEQFF
TRBV11-3,TRBJ2-5,-,-,TGTGCCAGCAGCTTGGAGGAGAGTCCCCAAGAGACCCAGTACTTC,CASSLEESPQETQYF
TRBV20-1,TRBJ2-3,-,-,TGCAGTGTAAGCACAGATACGCAGTATTTT,CSVSTDTQYF
TRBV27,TRBJ1-1,-,-,TGTGCCAGCAATCCGATAGAGGGGGACACTGAAGCTTTCTTT,CASNPIEGDTEAFF
TRBV2,TRBJ1-1,TRBD1,-,TGTGCCAGCGTGCCCAGCGCCGGGACAGCTGAAGCTTTCTTT,CASVPSAGTAEAFF
TRBV12-5,TRBJ2-7,TRBD1,-,TGTGCTAGTGGTTCGCTGACAGGGGGCTCGGGGGAGCAGTACTTC,CASGSLTGGSGEQYF
TRBV7-2,TRBJ2-1,-,-,TGTGCCAGCAGCCCTGGGACTTGGGACAATGAGCAGTTCTTC,CASSPGTWDNEQFF
TRBV11-3,TRBJ2-7,-,-,TGTGCCAGCAGCCCAGGGGACGGGAAAATACCCTTCTACGAGCAGTACTTC,CASSPGDGKIPFYEQYF
TRBV11-3,TRBJ2-1,-,-,TGTGCCAGCAGCTTCGGCCCGGGAGCCAATGAGCAGTTCTTC,CASSFGPGANEQFF
TRBV5-1,TRBJ2-1,-,-,TGCGCCAGCAGCTTGGGTGGGGCCCCCCGGGTAGGGGCAAGCAATGAGCAGTTCTTC,CASSLGGAPRVGASNEQFF
TRBV28,TRBJ1-6,-,-,TGTGCCAGCAGTCTCCCGGCAGCGTCAACACCCCTCCACTTT,CASSLPAASTPLHF
TRBV18,TRBJ1-2,-,once,TGTGCCAGCTCACGTTCCCAGGACATCTATGGCTACACCTTC,CASSRSQDIYGYTF
TRBV6-6,TRBJ2-5,-,-,TGTGCCAGCAGTTACTCGAGGGAAGATCCAGAGGAGACCCAGTACTTC,CASSYSREDPEETQYF
TRBV2,TRBJ1-2,TRBD1,-,TGTGCCAGCAGTTTGACAGGGGAAAGTGGCTACACCTTC,CASSLTGESGYTF
TRBV7-9,TRBJ1-1,TRBD1,-,TGTGCCAGCAGGGGACAGGGGAACACTGAAGCTTTCTTT,CASRGQGNTEAFF
TRBV30,TRBJ1-2,TRBD1,-,TGTGCCTGCACCGGGACAGGCCCATATGGCTACACCTTC,CACTGTGPYGYTF